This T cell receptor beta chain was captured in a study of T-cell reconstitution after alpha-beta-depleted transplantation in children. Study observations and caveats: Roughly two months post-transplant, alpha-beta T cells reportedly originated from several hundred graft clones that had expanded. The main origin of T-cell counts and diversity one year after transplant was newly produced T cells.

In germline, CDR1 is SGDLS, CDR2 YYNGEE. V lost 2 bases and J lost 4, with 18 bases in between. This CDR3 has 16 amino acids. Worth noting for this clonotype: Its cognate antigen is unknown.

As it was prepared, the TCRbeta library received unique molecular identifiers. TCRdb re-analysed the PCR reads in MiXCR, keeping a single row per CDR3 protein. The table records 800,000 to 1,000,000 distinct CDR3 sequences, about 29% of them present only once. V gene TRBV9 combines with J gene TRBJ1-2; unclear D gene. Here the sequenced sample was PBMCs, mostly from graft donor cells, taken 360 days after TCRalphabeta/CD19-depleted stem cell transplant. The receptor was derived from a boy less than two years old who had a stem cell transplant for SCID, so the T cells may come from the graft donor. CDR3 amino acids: CASSVQSTLAGYGYTF. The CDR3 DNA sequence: TGTGCCAGCAGCGTTCAGTCAACACTTGCGGGCTATGGCTACACCTTC.